A single TCR beta chain is shown here with its context. The record originates from a study of shared T cell receptors in the human thymus. This CDR3 has 16 residues. Trimming removed 2 bases from V and 5 bases from J; junction bases left unmatched: 11. Germline CDR1 reads MNHNS; CDR2 reads SASEGT. Profiling relied on immunoSEQ multiplex PCR, and the TCRdb table lists in-frame clones only, not all of them. This sample yields about 660,000 clones, of which roughly 90% are seen a single time; about 0.01% belongs to the top ten. A further study also used this sample, focusing on human thymus T cells. From that second work: The donor group consisted of healthy Finnish infants who were having corrective surgery for congenital heart defects. Thymus was obtained from resections taken during corrective heart surgery. Thymic and blood repertoires appeared to show biased V and J gene usage. Related research found strongly overlapping thymic repertoires in unrelated individuals.

This receptor was taken from a boy under three years old with a congenital heart defect. The chain has TRBV6-1 and TRBJ1-1, with 7 positions matching TRBD1. The sequenced sample was thymocytes. The CDR3 nucleotides read TGTGCCAGCAGTGAATTAAAGGCAGGGGGGTGGACTGAAGCTTTCTTT. As protein: CASSELKAGGWTEAFF.